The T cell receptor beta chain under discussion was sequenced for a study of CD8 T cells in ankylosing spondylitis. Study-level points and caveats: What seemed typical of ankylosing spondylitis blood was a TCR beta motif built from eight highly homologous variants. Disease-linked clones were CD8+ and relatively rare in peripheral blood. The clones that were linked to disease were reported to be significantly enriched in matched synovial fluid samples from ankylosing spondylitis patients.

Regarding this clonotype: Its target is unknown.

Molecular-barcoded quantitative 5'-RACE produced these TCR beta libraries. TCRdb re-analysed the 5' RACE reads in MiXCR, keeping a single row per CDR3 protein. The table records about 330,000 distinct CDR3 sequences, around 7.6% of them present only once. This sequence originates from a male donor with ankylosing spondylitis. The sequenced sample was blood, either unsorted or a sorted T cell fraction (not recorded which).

The DNA of the CDR3 is TGTGCCAGCAGCGGGTCAGGGGGGGGTTACGAGCAGTACTTC. Amino acids: CASSGSGGGYEQYF. The J gene is TRBJ2-7, the V gene TRBV9; D may be TRBD1 or TRBD2 (7 bases each). The germline V and J ends were trimmed by 3 bases and 4 bases, with 14 bases remaining between them. The germline V gene has CDR1 SGDLS and CDR2 YYNGEE. The CDR3 has 14 residues.